This TCR beta chain comes out of a study of blood T cell repertoires in COVID-19. Germline CDR1 is LGHNA and CDR2 is YSLEER. V lost 4 bases and J 2 bases, leaving 11 bases between the germline ends. CDR3 length: 14 residues. Assay used: immunoSEQ multiplex PCR; TCRdb lists only in-frame clones, some missing. Here the sample spans fewer than 200,000 clones, 70% to 80% being singletons. The V gene is TRBV4-3, the J gene TRBJ2-5, with D perhaps matching TRBD2 (5 bases). The clonotype originates from a woman aged 45-60 years with active or convalescent COVID-19. The sample comprised peripheral blood. This CDR3 reads CASSLNSVQETQYF. In DNA, the CDR3 is TGCGCCAGCAGCCTCAATAGCGTTCAAGAGACCCAGTACTTC.